This T cell receptor (beta chain) originates from a study of human thymus T cells (dated by TCRdb to about 2020). Study-wide context: TCR alpha and beta repertoires from fewer than ten infant thymus samples and a few related peripheral blood samples were characterized in the study. Donor ages ranged from roughly 6 to 250 days, and the cohort comprised 5 to 7 male and a couple of female infants. Overall results and qualifications from the work: Usage of V and J gene segments appeared to be biased in both the thymic and the peripheral blood repertoires. The related research reported highly overlapping thymic TCR repertoires among unrelated individuals. On average, thymus samples gave 800,000 or so unique TCRB clonotypes, whereas blood samples gave about 92,000.

Thymus tissue was collected as surgical resects that were removed during corrective cardiac surgery. Immunologically healthy infants undergoing open corrective cardiac surgery for congenital heart defects in Finland were used as donors. After being mechanically released from the tissue, thymocytes were kept at -70 degrees C in pellets of roughly 9.5-32 million cells. A QIAsymphony instrument was used to extract genomic DNA from the frozen cell pellets. The immunoSEQ multiplex PCR assay was used to amplify the TCRB and TCRAD loci from a standardized amount of quality-controlled genomic DNA. The V(D)J region was spanned by amplicons of a length sufficient to cover the CDR3 and to identify V and J genes. The amplicons were sequenced on an Illumina platform via the commercial immunoSEQ service. The published analysis was carried out like this. Corrections for primer bias and sequencing errors followed previously described methods, while TCRAD and TCRB definitions were based on the IMGT database. immunoSEQ Analyzer 3.0 and VDJTools were used for repertoire analysis, which covered basic statistics, V/J segment usage, diversity estimates, rarefaction and pairwise overlap. Chao1, ChaoE, Efron-Thisted, Shannon and inverse Simpson indices were used to estimate diversity, which was also estimated on datasets down-sampled to the smallest sample. Repertoire overlap used strict matching of CDR3 nucleotide sequence, V gene and J gene, with Jaccard-based multidimensional scaling clustering. In TCRdb, the immuneACCESS table is reduced to in-frame sequences with V and J assigned. These tables do not hold every clone; where another copy was compared, an unresolved V gene accounts for under half, and the others remain unexplained. V, J and clone size are those of that table, while D and trimming were read from the DNA. The sample yields roughly 120,000 clones; about 94% were counted once. Around 0.024% of the sample belongs to the ten largest clones.

V is reduced by 6 bases and J by 0 bases, leaving a spacing of 8 bases between them. Via the germline V gene, CDR1 is SNHLY and CDR2 FYNNEI. The CDR3 measures 13 amino acids from cysteine to phenylalanine. The retained sequence is limited to the CDR3, 39 bases, with the frame set at the first base. As concerns this clone: There is no known antigen for this receptor. No much larger clone exists at a distance of one base, and base qualities are not known.

This receptor was taken from a boy in the first two years of life with a congenital heart defect but otherwise immunologically healthy. Recombination joined TRBV2 with TRBJ1-1, and possibly TRBD1, on 5 matching bases. Source material: thymus tissue. CDR3 protein: CASREGMNTEAFF. The DNA reads TGTGCCAGCAGGGAGGGGATGAACACTGAAGCTTTCTTT.